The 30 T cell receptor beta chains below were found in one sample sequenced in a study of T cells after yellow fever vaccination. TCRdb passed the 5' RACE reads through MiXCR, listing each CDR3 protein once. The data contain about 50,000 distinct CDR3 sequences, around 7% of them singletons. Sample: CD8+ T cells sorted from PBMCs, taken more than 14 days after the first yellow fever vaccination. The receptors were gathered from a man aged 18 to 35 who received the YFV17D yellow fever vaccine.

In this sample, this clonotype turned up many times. In DNA form, the CDR3 reads TGCAGTGCTAGAATCCGTCGCTCTGGAAACACCATATATTTT. This codes for CSARIRRSGNTIYF. The rearrangement joins TRBV20-1 to TRBJ1-3; no clear D gene. The CDR3 length is 14 residues. From germline, CDR1 is DFQATT and CDR2 SNEGSKA (reference sequence). The V and J ends lost 2 bases and 0 bases respectively, with 8 bases between them.

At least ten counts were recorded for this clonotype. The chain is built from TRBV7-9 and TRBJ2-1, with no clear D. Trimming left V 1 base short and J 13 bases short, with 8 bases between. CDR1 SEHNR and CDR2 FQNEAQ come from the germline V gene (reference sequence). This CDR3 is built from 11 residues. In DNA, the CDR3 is TGTGCCAGCAGCTTAGATCAGCTACAGTTCTTC. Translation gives CASSLDQLQFF.

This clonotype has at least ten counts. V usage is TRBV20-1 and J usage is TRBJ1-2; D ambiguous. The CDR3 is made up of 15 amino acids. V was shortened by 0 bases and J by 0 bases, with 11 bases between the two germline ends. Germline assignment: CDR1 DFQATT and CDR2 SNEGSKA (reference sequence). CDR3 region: CSARDLGNANYGYTF. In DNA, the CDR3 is TGCAGTGCTAGAGATCTGGGGAACGCTAACTATGGCTACACCTTC.

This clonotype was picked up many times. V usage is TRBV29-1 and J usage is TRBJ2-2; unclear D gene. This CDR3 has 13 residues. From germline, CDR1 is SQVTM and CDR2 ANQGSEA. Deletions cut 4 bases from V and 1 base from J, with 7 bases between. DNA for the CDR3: TGCAGCGTTGGCACCCAGAACACCGGGGAGCTGTTTTTT. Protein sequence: CSVGTQNTGELFF.

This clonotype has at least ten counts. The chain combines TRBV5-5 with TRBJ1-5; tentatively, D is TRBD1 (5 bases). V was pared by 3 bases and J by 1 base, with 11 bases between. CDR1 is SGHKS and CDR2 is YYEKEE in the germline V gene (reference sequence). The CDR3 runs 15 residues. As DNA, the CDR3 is TGTGCCAGCAGCTGGGACCCAGGGAGCAATCAGCCCCAGCATTTT. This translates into CASSWDPGSNQPQHF. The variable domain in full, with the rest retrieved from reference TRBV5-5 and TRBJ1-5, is DAGVTQSPTHLIKTRGQQVTLRCSPISGHKSVSWYQQVLGQGPQFIFQYYEKEERGRGNFPDRFSARQFPNYSSELNVNALLLGDSALYLCASSWDPGSNQPQHFGDGTRLSIL.

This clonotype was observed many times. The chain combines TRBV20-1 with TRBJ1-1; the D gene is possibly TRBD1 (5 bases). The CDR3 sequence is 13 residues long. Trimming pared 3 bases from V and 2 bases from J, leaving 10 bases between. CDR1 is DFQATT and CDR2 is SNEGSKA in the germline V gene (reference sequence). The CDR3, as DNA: TGCAGTGCTAGGAGCGACAGCAACACTGAAGCTTTCTTT. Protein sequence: CSARSDSNTEAFF.

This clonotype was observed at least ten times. CDR3 nucleotides: TGTGCCAGCAGCTTGGGCGTAAGCTATGGCTACACCTTC. This gives the protein CASSLGVSYGYTF. The V and J genes are TRBV5-4 and TRBJ1-2; D unclear. V lost 0 bases and J lost 4, with 7 bases in between. This CDR3 is built from 13 residues. Looked up from germline, CDR1 is SGHNT and CDR2 is YYREEE (reference sequence). Filled out from reference TRBV5-4 and TRBJ1-2, the complete variable domain reads ETGVTQSPTHLIKTRGQQVTLRCSSQSGHNTVSWYQQALGQGPQFIFQYYREEENGRGNFPPRFSGLQFPNYSSELNVNALELDDSALYLCASSLGVSYGYTFGSGTRLTVV.

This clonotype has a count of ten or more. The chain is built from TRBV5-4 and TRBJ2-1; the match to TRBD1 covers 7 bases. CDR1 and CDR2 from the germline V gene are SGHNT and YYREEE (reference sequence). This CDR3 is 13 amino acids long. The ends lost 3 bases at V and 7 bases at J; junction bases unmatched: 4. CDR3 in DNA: TGTGCCAGCAGCTCAGGGACAGATAATGAGCAGTTCTTC. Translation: CASSSGTDNEQFF.

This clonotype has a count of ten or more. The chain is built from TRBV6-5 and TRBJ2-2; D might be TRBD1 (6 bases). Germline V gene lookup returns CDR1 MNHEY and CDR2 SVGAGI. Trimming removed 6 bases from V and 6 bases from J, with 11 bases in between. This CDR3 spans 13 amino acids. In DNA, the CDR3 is TGTGCCAGCAGGGTACAGGGAGCCGGGGAGCTGTTTTTT. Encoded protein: CASRVQGAGELFF.

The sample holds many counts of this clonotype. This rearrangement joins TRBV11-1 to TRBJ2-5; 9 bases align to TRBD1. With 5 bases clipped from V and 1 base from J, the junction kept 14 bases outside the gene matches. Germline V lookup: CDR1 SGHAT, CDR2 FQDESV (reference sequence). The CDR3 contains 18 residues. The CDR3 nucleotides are TGTGCCAGCAGCCCCACATTACAACAGGGGGCCAGCCAAGAGACCCAGTACTTC. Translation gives CASSPTLQQGASQETQYF.

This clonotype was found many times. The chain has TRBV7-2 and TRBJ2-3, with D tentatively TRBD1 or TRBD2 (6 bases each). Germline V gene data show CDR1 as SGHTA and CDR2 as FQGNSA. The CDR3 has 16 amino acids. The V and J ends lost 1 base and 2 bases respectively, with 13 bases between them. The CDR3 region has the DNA TGTGCCAGCAGCTTAGGGGGGGCGGCTAACACAGATACGCAGTATTTT. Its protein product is CASSLGGAANTDTQYF.

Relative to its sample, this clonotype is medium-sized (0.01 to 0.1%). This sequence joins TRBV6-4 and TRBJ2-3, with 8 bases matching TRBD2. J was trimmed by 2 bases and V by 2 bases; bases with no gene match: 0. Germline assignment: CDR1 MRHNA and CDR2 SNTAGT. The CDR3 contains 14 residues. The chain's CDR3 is CASSDGLATDTQYF. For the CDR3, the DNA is TGTGCCAGCAGTGACGGACTAGCCACAGATACGCAGTATTTT.

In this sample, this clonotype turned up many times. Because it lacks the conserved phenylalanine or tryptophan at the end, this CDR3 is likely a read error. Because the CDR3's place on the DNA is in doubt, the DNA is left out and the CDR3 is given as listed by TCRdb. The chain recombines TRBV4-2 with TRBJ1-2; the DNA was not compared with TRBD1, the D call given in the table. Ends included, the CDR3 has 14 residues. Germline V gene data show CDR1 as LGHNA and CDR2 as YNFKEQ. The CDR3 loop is CASSQDEPRAGLHL.

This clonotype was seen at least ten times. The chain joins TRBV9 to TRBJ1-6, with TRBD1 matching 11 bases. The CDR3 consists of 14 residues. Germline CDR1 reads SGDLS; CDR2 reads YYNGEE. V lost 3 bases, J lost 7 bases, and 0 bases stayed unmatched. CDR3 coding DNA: TGTGCCAGCAGCGGGGACAGGGGGAATTCACCCCTCCACTTT. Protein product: CASSGDRGNSPLHF. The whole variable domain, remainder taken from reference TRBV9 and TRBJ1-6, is DSGVTQTPKHLITATGQRVTLRCSPRSGDLSVYWYQQSLDQGLQFLIQYYNGEERAKGNILERFSAQQFPDLHSELNLSSLELGDSALYFCASSGDRGNSPLHFGNGTRLTVT.

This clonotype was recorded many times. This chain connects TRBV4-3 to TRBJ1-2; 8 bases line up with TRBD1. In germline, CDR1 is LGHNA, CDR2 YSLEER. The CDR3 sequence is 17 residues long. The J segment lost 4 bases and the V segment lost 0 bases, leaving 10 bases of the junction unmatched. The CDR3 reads CASSQEAATGVSYGYTF. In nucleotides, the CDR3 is TGCGCCAGCAGCCAAGAAGCCGCGACAGGGGTTAGCTATGGCTACACCTTC.

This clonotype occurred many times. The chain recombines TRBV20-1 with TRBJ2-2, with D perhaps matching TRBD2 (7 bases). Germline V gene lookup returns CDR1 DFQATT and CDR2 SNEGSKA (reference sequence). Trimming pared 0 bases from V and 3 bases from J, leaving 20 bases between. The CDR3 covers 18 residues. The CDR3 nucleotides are TGCAGTGCTAGAGATCGAATGAGGGGGGGAGTCGACACCGGGGAGCTGTTTTTT. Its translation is CSARDRMRGGVDTGELFF.

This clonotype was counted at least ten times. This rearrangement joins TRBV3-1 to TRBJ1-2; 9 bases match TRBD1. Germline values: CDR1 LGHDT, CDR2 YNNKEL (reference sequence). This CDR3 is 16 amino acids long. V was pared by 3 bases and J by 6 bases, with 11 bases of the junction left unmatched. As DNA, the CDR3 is TGTGCCAGCAGCCACTACCCCGGGACAGGGAGCGATGGCTACACCTTC. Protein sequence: CASSHYPGTGSDGYTF.

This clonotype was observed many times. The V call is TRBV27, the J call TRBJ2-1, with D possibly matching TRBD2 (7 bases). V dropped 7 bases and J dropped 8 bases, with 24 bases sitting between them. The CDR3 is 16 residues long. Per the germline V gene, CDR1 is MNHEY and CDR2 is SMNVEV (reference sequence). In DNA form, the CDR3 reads TGTGCCAGCAAGTCGCTATCGGGGGGCCCCTCCGATGAGCAGTTCTTC. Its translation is CASKSLSGGPSDEQFF.

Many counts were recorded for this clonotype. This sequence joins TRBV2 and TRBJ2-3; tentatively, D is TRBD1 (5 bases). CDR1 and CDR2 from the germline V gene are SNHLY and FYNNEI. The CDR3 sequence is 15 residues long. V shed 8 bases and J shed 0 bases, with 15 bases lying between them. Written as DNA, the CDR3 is TGTGCCAGCCGGTTGCAGACAGCTAGCACAGATACGCAGTATTTT. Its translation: CASRLQTASTDTQYF. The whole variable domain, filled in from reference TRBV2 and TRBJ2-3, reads EPEVTQTPSHQVTQMGQEVILRCVPISNHLYFYWYRQILGQKVEFLVSFYNNEISEKSEIFDDQFSVERPDGSNFTLKIRSTKLEDSAMYFCASRLQTASTDTQYFGPGTRLTVL.

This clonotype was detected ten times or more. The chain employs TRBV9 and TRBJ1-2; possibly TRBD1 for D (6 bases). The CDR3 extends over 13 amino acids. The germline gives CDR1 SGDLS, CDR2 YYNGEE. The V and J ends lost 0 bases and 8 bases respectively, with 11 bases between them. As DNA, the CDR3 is TGTGCCAGCAGCGTAGACAGGGCGGAGGGCTACACCTTC. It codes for CASSVDRAEGYTF.

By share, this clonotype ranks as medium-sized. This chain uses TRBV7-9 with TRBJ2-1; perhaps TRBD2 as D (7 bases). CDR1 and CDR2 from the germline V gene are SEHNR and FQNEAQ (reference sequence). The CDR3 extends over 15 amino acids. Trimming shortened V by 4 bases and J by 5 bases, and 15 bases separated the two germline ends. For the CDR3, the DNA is TGTGCCAGCAGCTCTCCAACGGGGGGCCACAATGAGCAGTTCTTC. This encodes CASSSPTGGHNEQFF. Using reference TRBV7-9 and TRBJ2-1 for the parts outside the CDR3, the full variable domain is DTGVSQNPRHKITKRGQNVTFRCDPISEHNRLYWYRQTLGQGPEFLTYFQNEAQLEKSRLLSDRFSAERPKGSFSTLEIQRTEQGDSAMYLCASSSPTGGHNEQFFGPGTRLTVL.

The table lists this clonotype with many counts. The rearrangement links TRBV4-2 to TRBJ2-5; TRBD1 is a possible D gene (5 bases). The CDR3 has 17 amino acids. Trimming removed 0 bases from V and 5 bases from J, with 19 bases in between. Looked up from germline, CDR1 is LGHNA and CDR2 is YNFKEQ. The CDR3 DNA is TGTGCCAGCAGCCAAGATTGGGCACAGGCAACCGGCGAGACCCAGTACTTC. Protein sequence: CASSQDWAQATGETQYF.

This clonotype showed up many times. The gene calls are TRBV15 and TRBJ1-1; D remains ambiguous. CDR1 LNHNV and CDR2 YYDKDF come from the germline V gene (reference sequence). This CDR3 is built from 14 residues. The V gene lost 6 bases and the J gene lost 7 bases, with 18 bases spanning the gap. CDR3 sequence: CATRGRGWAIEAFF. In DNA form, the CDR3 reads TGTGCCACCAGAGGCCGGGGTTGGGCTATTGAAGCTTTCTTT.

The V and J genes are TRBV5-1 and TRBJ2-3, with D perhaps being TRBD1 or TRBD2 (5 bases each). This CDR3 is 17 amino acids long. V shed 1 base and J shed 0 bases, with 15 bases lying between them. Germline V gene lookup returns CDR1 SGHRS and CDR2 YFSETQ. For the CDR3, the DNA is TGCGCCAGCAGCTTGAATGGTGGGGACGAAAGCACAGATACGCAGTATTTT. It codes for CASSLNGGDESTDTQYF.

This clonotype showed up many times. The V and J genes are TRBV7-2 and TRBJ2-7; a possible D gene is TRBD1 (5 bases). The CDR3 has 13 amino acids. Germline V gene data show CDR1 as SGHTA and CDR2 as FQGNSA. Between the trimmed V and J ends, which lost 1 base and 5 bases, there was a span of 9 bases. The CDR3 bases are TGTGCCAGCAGCTTAGTTCCAGGGAACGAGCAGTACGTC. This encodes CASSLVPGNEQYV.

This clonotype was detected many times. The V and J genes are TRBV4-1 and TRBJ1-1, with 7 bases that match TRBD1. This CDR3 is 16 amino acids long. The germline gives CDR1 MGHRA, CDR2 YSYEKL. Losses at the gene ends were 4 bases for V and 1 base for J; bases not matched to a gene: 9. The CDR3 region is CASSLHSGTANTEAFF. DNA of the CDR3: TGCGCCAGCAGCCTCCACTCCGGGACAGCGAACACTGAAGCTTTCTTT.

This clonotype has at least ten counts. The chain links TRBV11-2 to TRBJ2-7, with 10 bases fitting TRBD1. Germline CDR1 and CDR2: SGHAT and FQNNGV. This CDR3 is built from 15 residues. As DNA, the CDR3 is TGTGCCAGCAGCCTAGACAGGGGGCGCGGCTACGAGCAGTACGTC. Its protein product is CASSLDRGRGYEQYV.

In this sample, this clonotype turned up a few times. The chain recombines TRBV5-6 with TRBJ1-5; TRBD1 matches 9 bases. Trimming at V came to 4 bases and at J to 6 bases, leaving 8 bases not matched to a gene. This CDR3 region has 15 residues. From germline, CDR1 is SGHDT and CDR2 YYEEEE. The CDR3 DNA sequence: TGTGCCAGCAGCCCTAGGGACAGGGCGTTTCAGCCCCAGCATTTT. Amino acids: CASSPRDRAFQPQHF.

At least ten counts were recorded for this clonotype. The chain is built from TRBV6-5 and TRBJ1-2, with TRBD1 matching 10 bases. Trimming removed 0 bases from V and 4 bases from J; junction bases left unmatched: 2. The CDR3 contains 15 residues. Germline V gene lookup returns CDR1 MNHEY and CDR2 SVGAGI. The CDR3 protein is CASSYSGTGAYGYTF. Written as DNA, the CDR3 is TGTGCCAGCAGTTACTCCGGGACAGGGGCCTATGGCTACACCTTC.

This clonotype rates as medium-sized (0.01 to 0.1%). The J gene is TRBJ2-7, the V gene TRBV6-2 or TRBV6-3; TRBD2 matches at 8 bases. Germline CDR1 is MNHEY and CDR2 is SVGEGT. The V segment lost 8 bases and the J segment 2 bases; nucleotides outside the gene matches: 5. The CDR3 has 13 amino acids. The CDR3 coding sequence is TGTGCCAGCTTACCGGGACTAGCCTACGAGCAGTACTTC. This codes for CASLPGLAYEQYF.